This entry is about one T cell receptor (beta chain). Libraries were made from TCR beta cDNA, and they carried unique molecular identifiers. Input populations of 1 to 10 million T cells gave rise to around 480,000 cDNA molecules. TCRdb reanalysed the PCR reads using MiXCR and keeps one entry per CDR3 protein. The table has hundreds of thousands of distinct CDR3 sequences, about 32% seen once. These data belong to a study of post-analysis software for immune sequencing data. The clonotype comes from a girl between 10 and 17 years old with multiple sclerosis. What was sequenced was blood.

The CDR3 bases are TGTGCCAGCTCACCACGACAACAGGGTACTGATGGCTACACCTTC. As protein: CASSPRQQGTDGYTF. This chain links TRBV18 with TRBJ1-2; D is possibly TRBD1 (6 bases). CDR1 is KGHSH, CDR2 LQKENI, per germline. Between the trimmed V and J ends, which lost 1 base and 6 bases, there was a span of 15 bases. The CDR3 spans 15 residues.